This TCR beta chain was sequenced for a study of shared clonotypes between healthy human individuals. V lost 5 bases to trimming and J lost 4 bases; unmatched junction nucleotides: 9. This CDR3 spans 16 amino acids. Germline V lookup: CDR1 MDHEN, CDR2 SYDVKM. Clones were read by immunoSEQ multiplex PCR, and TCRdb kept only the in-frame ones, dropping some. The sample records approximately 1,000,000 clones, more than 75% being singletons. Donors comprised healthy HIV-negative adults lacking recent acute infections or vaccinations. The sequence came from a man aged 18-30 years in good health. Some clones in this sample may be carry-over from other donors' samples. This sequence joins TRBV28 and TRBJ2-2; 8 bases are a match to TRBD2. The specimen sequenced was memory CD4+ T cells from PBMCs. Subset reported: CD45RA-negative fraction. The CDR3 nucleotides read TGTGCCAGCAGTCCTCAAGCGGGAGCGGGCACCGGGGAGCTGTTTTTT. Translation: CASSPQAGAGTGELFF.